This T cell receptor (beta chain) was found in a study of T cells in Graves' hyperthyroidism and ophthalmopathy. Study-wide background: The authors collected peripheral blood at initial diagnosis, before any treatment.

The PBMCs had their origin in around 9.1 ml of fresh peripheral blood. This clonotype has a handful of counts. Amplification yielded TCR beta CDR3 regions, with RNA transcripts as the source. The TCR CDR3 was amplified in a first-round RT-PCR using the HTBI primer set. Each CDR3 protein gets one entry after TCRdb re-called the multiplex PCR reads with MiXCR. The data hold 250,000 to 350,000 distinct CDR3 sequences, with roughly 15% observed a single time. CDR3 length: 15 residues. V lost 7 bases, J lost 8 bases, and 12 bases stayed unmatched. In germline, CDR1 is MNHEY, CDR2 SMNVEV (reference sequence).

This receptor was taken from a man in his thirties or forties with Graves' hyperthyroidism. The chain is built from TRBV27 and TRBJ2-1; 9 bases are shared with TRBD1. The sequenced sample was blood. In DNA, the CDR3 is TGTGCCAGCACACATCTAGGGACAGGGTTGGATGAGCAGTTCTTC. Encoded protein: CASTHLGTGLDEQFF.